This T cell receptor (beta chain) was sequenced for a study of blood T cells in healthy people across ages. This clonotype was counted at least ten times. The germline CDR1 and CDR2 sequences are SGHRS and YFSETQ. This CDR3 contains 13 residues. V shed 4 bases and J 2 bases; nucleotides not matched to a gene: 1. Primed by a sample-barcoded 5' primer and a J-beta primer mix, a second PCR proceeded for about 6 to 12 cycles. TCRdb processed the 5' RACE reads anew with MiXCR; each CDR3 protein has one entry. The sample lists about 930,000 distinct CDR3 sequences; under 35% were seen once. This same sample was also part of a study on T cells of mothers and their children.

This receptor was obtained from a woman between 40 and 50 years old in good health. This chain joins TRBV5-1 and TRBJ2-7; 9 positions match TRBD1. The sequenced sample was blood. CDR3 DNA sequence: TGCGCCAGCAGCGGGGACAGGGCCTACGAGCAGTACTTC. Translated, it gives CASSGDRAYEQYF.